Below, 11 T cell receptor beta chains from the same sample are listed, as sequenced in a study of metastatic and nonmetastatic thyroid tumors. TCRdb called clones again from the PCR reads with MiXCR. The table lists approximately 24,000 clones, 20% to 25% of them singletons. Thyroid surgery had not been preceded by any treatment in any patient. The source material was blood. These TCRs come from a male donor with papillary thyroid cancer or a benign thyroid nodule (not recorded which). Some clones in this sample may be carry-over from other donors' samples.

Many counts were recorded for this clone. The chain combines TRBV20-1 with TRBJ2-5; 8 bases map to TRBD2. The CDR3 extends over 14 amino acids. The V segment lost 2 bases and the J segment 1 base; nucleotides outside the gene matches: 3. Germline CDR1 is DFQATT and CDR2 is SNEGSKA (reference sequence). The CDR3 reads CSARSGLGQETQYF. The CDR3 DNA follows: TGCAGTGCTAGATCGGGACTAGGCCAAGAGACCCAGTACTTC.

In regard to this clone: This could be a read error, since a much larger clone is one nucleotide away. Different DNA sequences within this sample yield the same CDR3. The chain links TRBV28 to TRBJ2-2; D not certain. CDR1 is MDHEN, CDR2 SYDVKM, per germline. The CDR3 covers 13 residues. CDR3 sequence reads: CASRTPNTGELFF. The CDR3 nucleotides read TGTGCCAGCAGAACCCCTAACACCGGTGAGCTGTTTTTT.

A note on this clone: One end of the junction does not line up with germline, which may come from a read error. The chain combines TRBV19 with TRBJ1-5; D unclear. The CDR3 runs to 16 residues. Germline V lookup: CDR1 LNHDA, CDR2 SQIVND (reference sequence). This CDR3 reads CAGSTPDGYSNQPQHF. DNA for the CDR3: TGTGCCGGTAGTACCCCGGATGGCTATAGCAATCAGCCCCAGCATTTT.

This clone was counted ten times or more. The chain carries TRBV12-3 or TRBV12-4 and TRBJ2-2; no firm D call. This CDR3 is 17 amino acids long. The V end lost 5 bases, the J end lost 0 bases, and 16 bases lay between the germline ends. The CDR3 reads CASSPSPGRANTGELFF. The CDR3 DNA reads TGTGCCAGCAGTCCCTCGCCCGGACGAGCGAACACCGGGGAGCTGTTTTTT.

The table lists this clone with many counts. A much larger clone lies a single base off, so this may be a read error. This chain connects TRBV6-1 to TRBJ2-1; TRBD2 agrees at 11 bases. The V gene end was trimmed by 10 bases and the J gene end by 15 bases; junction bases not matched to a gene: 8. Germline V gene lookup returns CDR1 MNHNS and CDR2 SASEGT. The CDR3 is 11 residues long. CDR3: CATDLAGGVFF. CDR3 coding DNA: TGTGCCACCGACTTAGCGGGAGGGGTGTTCTTC.

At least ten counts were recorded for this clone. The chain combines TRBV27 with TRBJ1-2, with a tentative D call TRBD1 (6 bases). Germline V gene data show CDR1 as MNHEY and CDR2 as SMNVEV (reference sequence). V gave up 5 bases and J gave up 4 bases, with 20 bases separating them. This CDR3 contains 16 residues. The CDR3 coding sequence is TGTGCCAGCAGTCGGACCCGGGGGCTCGAAAGCTATGGCTACACCTTC. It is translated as CASSRTRGLESYGYTF.

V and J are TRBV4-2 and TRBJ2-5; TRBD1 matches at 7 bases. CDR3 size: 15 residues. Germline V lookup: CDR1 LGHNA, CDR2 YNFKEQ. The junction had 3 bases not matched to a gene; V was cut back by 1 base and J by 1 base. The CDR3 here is CASSQGGQSQETQYF. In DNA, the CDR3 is TGTGCCAGCAGCCAAGGGGGACAGAGCCAAGAGACCCAGTACTTC.

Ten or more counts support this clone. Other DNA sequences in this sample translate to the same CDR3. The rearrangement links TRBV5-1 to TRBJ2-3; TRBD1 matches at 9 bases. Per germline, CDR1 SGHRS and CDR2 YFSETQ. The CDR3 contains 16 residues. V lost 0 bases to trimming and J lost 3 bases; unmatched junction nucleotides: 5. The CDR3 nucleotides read TGCGCCAGCAGCTTGGAACAGGGGGCGAGGACAGATACGCAGTATTTT. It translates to CASSLEQGARTDTQYF.

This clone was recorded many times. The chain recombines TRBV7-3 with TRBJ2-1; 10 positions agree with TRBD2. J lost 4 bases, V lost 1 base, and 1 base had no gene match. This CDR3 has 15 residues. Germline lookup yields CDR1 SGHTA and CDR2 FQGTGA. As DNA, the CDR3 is TGTGCCAGCAGCTTAATAGCGGGAGGTTACAATGAGCAGTTCTTC. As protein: CASSLIAGGYNEQFF. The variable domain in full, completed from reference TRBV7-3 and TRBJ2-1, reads GAGVSQTPSNKVTEKGKYVELRCDPISGHTALYWYRQSLGQGPEFLIYFQGTGAADDSGLPNDRFFAVRPEGSVSTLKIQRTERGDSAVYLCASSLIAGGYNEQFFGPGTRLTVL.

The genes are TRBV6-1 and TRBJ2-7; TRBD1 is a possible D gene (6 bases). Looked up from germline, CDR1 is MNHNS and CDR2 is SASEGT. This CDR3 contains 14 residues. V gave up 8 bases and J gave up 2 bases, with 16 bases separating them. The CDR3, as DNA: TGTGCCAGCCCGTCCGATGGGGGCGCCTACGAGCAGTACTTC. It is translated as CASPSDGGAYEQYF.

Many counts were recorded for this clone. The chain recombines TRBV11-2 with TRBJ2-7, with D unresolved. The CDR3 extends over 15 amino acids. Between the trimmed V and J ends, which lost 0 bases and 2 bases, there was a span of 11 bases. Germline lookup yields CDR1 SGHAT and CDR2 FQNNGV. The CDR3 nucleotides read TGTGCCAGCAGCTTAGAAGGGCGTACTACCTACGAGCAGTACTTC. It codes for CASSLEGRTTYEQYF. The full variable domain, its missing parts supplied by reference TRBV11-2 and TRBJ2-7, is EAGVAQSPRYKIIEKRQSVAFWCNPISGHATLYWYQQILGQGPKLLIQFQNNGVVDDSQLPKDRFSAERLKGVDSTLKIQPAKLEDSAVYLCASSLEGRTTYEQYFGPGTRLTVT.